The 6 T cell receptor beta chains given below trace back to one sample, sequenced in a study of T cell responses to AZD1222 COVID-19 vaccine. Sequenced by immunoSEQ multiplex PCR; TCRdb stores in-frame clones only, minus some. Of 110,000 to 150,000 clones listed, over 80% are singletons. The sample here was peripheral blood, taken 28 days after the second AZD1222 dose. These receptors originate from an adult who received the AZD1222 COVID-19 vaccine.

The chain is built from TRBV24-1 and TRBJ1-2, with a tentative D call TRBD1 (5 bases). Per the germline V gene, CDR1 is KGHDR and CDR2 is SFDVKD. V was trimmed by 3 bases and J by 1 base, leaving 11 bases between them. CDR3 length: 15 amino acids. CDR3 sequence: CATSDPAQGNYGYTF. The CDR3 DNA reads as TGTGCCACCAGTGATCCTGCTCAGGGTAACTATGGCTACACCTTC.

The chain employs TRBV6-2 or TRBV6-3 and TRBJ2-7; 9 nucleotides agree with TRBD1. CDR1 and CDR2 (germline): MNHEY, SVGEGT. CDR3 length equals 12 residues. Germline trimming cut 2 bases from V and 7 bases from J; bases unmatched to any gene: 0. The CDR3 loop reads CASSYDRGEQYF. The CDR3 DNA reads TGTGCCAGCAGTTACGACAGGGGGGAGCAGTACTTC.

The rearrangement links TRBV15 to TRBJ1-1; D is ambiguous. The CDR3 loop spans 14 amino acids. Germline-derived CDR1 and CDR2 are LNHNV and YYDKDF (reference sequence). The ends were cut back, 1 base at V and 0 bases at J, with 6 bases in the middle. The CDR3 DNA reads TGTGCCACCAGCAGAGGTTGGATGAACACTGAAGCTTTCTTT. Protein sequence: CATSRGWMNTEAFF.

V usage is TRBV7-9 and J usage is TRBJ1-1; D is possibly TRBD1 (5 bases). Trimming removed 7 bases from V and 2 bases from J, with 23 bases in between. The germline CDR1 and CDR2 sequences are SEHNR and FQNEAQ (reference sequence). The CDR3 covers 17 residues. DNA of the CDR3: TGTGCCAGCACTGTAGGGTCCCTGCTGGGGGGAAACACTGAAGCTTTCTTT. Translating gives CASTVGSLLGGNTEAFF.

The chain recombines TRBV3-1 (or the pseudogene TRBV3-2) with TRBJ2-3, with TRBD2 as a possible D gene (5 bases). The ends were cut back, 4 bases at V and 9 bases at J, with 11 bases in the middle. Germline V gene lookup returns CDR1 LGHDT and CDR2 YNNKEL (reference sequence). The CDR3 extends over 12 amino acids. CDR3 loop: CASSPEEATQYF. CDR3 bases: TGTGCCAGCAGCCCCGAGGAGGCCACGCAGTATTTT.

This clone was seen once. The chain uses TRBV4-1 and TRBJ1-3; D is unclear. This CDR3 contains 15 residues. V was pared by 5 bases and J by 0 bases, with 11 bases between. Germline CDR1 reads MGHRA; CDR2 reads YSYEKL. CDR3 in amino acids: CASSSRAFSGNTIYF. DNA for the CDR3: TGCGCCAGCAGCAGCCGGGCCTTCTCTGGAAACACCATATATTTT.